This TCR beta chain was obtained from a study of cytomegalovirus exposure and HLA in healthy donors. Findings and limits, study-wide: Using a false discovery rate of 0.05, a later analysis showed that 15,000 to 20,000 TCR beta sequences were associated with HLA alleles. Some public TCRs appeared in many individuals, while most sequences were rare.

60 Vbeta and 13 Jbeta primers were used in PCR. The repertoire was sequenced with immunoSEQ multiplex PCR; TCRdb's copy has only in-frame clones and lacks some. The sample yields about 88,000 clones, over 80% seen once. CDR3 length: 15 amino acids. V gave up 5 bases and J gave up 0 bases, with 14 bases separating them. Germline lookup yields CDR1 MDHEN and CDR2 SYDVKM. As for this clone: Its antigen is unidentified.

This clonotype originated in a man in his late teens or twenties in good health and CMV-seronegative. This chain joins TRBV28 and TRBJ2-7; D perhaps matches TRBD1 (7 bases). Sequenced material: PBMCs. Written as DNA, the CDR3 is TGTGCCAGCAGTCCGCAGGGGGGCGTCTCCTACGAGCAGTACTTC. Translation: CASSPQGGVSYEQYF.